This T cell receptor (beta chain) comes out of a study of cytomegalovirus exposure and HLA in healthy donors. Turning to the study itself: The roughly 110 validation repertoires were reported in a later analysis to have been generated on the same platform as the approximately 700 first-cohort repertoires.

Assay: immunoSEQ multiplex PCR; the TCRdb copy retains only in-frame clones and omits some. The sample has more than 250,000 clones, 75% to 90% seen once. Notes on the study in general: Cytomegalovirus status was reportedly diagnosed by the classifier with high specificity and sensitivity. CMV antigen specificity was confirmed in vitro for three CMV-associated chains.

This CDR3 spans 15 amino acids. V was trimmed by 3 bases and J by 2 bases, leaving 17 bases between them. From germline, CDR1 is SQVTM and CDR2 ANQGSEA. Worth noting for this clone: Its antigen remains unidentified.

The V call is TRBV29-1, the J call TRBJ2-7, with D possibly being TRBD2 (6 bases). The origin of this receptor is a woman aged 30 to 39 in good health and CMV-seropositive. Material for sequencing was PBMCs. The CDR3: CSVDGALGGAYEQYF. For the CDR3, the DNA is TGCAGCGTTGATGGGGCTCTAGGAGGGGCCTACGAGCAGTACTTC.